These T cell receptor beta chains were read from a single sample in a study of T cells in Graves' hyperthyroidism and ophthalmopathy. TCRdb used MiXCR to reprocess the multiplex PCR reads, holding one entry per CDR3 protein. The repertoire includes some 400,000 distinct CDR3 sequences, around 13% of them detected once, and 8% to 13% sits in the top ten. Specimen: blood. Receptor source: a woman aged 55-75 years with Graves' hyperthyroidism. Each CDR3 is given with its conserved first and last residue. The order of the fields is V gene, CDR3 protein.

V gene: TRBV15; CDR3 protein: CATSRGGQGTSGAYEQYF
V gene: TRBV7-9; CDR3 protein: CASSLADNSEAFF
V gene: TRBV18; CDR3 protein: CASSPGTSGASEQFF
V gene: TRBV20-1; CDR3 protein: CSASPSGYYNEQFF
V gene: TRBV20-1; CDR3 protein: CSAGQVRDGYTF
V gene: TRBV20-1; CDR3 protein: CSARAYRVSREQYF
V gene: TRBV28; CDR3 protein: CASIPGHQNAEAFF
V gene: TRBV28; CDR3 protein: CASSNDRFSTNEKLFF
V gene: TRBV29-1; CDR3 protein: CSVEESRYYGYTF
V gene: TRBV11-3; CDR3 protein: CASSLAVLYQQFF
V gene: TRBV30; CDR3 protein: CAWSVRHSGSRSYEQYF
V gene: TRBV5-1; CDR3 protein: CASSLAGGVLDGYTF
V gene: TRBV7-9; CDR3 protein: CASSTGRGANVLTF
V gene: TRBV7-9; CDR3 protein: CASRLGQGGKNIQYF
V gene: TRBV9; CDR3 protein: CASSKLATNTGELFF
V gene: TRBV5-6; CDR3 protein: CASSGGTGYHEQYF
V gene: TRBV4-1; CDR3 protein: CASSLRFMDEQFF
V gene: TRBV15; CDR3 protein: CATSRDQGQGYWPQHF
V gene: TRBV20-1; CDR3 protein: CSAKGHQTYEQFF
V gene: TRBV2; CDR3 protein: CASSVSGTETQYF
V gene: TRBV19; CDR3 protein: CASIRDRLDTEAFF
V gene: TRBV20-1; CDR3 protein: CSARDAVAGRLDEQFF